This TCR beta chain was recorded in a study of early T cells in non-severe SARS-CoV-2 infection. The CDR3 is 12 residues long. TCRdb reprocessed the 5' RACE reads with MiXCR, giving one entry per CDR3 protein. The profile covers about 61,000 distinct CDR3 sequences, with 10% to 14% appearing a single time and about 1.5% taken by the ten largest. The receptor was derived from an adult who was a healthcare worker with PCR-confirmed SARS-CoV-2 infection or an uninfected control (not recorded which). Sequencing input: whole blood. This chain joins TRBV21-1 and TRBJ2-7; the table's D call, TRBD1, has no DNA check behind it. TRBV21-1 is classified as a pseudogene. The DNA for the CDR3 is TGTGCCGATCGGCCAGGGCACTACGAGCAGTACTTC. Translated: CADRPGHYEQYF.